This entry describes one TCR beta chain. This specimen comes from a study of blood T cell repertoires in COVID-19. In the study overall: The study drew acute and convalescent COVID-19 samples from the United States, Italy and Spain. T cells, B-cell-depleted T cells, or PBMCs supplied cDNA or gDNA.

Under the authors' procedure: Reference gene primer amplification gave nucleated cell count estimates. Assay: immunoSEQ multiplex PCR; the TCRdb copy retains only in-frame clones and omits some. Clonal size and the V and J genes are those of that table, whereas D and trimming came from the DNA. The top ten clones hold approximately 7% of a sample with fewer than 60,000 clones, under 85% of them seen once. The V end lost 0 bases, the J end lost 5 bases, and 12 bases lay between the germline ends. CDR3 length: 16 amino acids. CDR1 and CDR2 (germline): SGHNT, YYREEE (reference sequence). V and J are TRBV5-4 and TRBJ1-6; D uncertain. The source is a man aged 70 or older with active COVID-19. The source material was peripheral blood. The CDR3: CASSLGARNNNSPLHF. The CDR3 region has the DNA TGTGCCAGCAGCTTGGGGGCAAGGAATAATAATTCACCCCTCCACTTT.